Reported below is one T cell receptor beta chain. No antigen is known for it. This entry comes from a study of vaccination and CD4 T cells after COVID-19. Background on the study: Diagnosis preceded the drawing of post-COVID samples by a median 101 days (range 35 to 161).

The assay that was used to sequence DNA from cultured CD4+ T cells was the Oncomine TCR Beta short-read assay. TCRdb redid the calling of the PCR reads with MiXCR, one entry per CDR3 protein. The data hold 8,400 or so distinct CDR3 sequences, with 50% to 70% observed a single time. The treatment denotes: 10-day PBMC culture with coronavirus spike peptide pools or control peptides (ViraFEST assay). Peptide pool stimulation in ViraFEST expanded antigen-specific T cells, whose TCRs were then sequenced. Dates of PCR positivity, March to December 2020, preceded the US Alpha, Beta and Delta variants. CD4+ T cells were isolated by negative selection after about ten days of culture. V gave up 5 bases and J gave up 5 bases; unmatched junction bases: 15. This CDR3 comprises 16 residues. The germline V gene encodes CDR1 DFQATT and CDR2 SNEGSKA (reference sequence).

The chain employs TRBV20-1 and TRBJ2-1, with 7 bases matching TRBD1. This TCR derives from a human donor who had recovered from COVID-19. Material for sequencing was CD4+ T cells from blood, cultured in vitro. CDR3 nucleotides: TGCAGTGCTCGATCCGCTCGCGGTACAGGGGACAATGAGCAGTTCTTC. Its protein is CSARSARGTGDNEQFF.